Following are 20 T cell receptor beta chains from one sample sequenced in a study of blood T cell repertoires in COVID-19. The method was immunoSEQ multiplex PCR; TCRdb's version includes in-frame clones alone and lacks a portion of them. The data contain 120,000 to 150,000 clones, over 70% of them singletons. Sequenced input: peripheral blood. These receptors came from a man older than 75 with acute or convalescent COVID-19.

The CDR3 loop is CASSQRGREYF. CDR3 nucleotide sequence: TGTGCCAGCAGCCAAAGGGGGCGGGAGTACTTC. The rearrangement joins TRBV14 to TRBJ2-7; TRBD1 agrees at 7 bases. Looked up from germline, CDR1 is SGHDN and CDR2 is FVKESK. The CDR3 is 11 amino acids. Trimming took 2 bases from V and 11 from J; bases not matched to a gene: 3.

V gene TRBV30 combines with J gene TRBJ1-6, with 8 bases fitting TRBD1. V shed 2 bases and J 8 bases; nucleotides not matched to a gene: 14. There are 17 residues in the CDR3. Germline-derived CDR1 and CDR2 are GTSNPN and SVGIG (reference sequence). The CDR3, as DNA: TGTGCCTGGAGTCAACCTACAGGACAGGGTTATTATTCACCCCTCCACTTT. Protein product: CAWSQPTGQGYYSPLHF.

In this sample, this clone turned up once. The chain links TRBV30 to TRBJ1-6; tentatively, D is TRBD1 (6 bases). There are 14 residues in the CDR3. In germline, CDR1 is GTSNPN, CDR2 SVGIG (reference sequence). Trimming took 0 bases from V and 7 from J, leaving 10 bases between them. For the CDR3, the DNA is TGTGCCTGGAGTGTATACAGGGTCAATTCACCCCTCCACTTT. This encodes CAWSVYRVNSPLHF.

The rearrangement uses TRBV6-5 and TRBJ1-3; D gene ambiguous. The CDR3 contains 16 residues. Trimming removed 3 bases at V and 0 bases at J, with 12 bases between. The germline CDR1 and CDR2 sequences are MNHEY and SVGAGI. The CDR3 bases are TGTGCCAGCAGTTATACCGCCCCAGGCTCTGGAAACACCATATATTTT. Amino acid sequence: CASSYTAPGSGNTIYF.

The CDR3 here is CASSFGANTGELFF. CDR3 coding DNA: TGTGCCAGCAGCTTCGGGGCGAACACCGGGGAGCTGTTTTTT. This chain uses TRBV7-2 with TRBJ2-2, with a weak D call TRBD2 (5 bases). Germline CDR1 reads SGHTA; CDR2 reads FQGNSA. V shed 3 bases and J shed 0 bases, with 5 bases lying between them. The CDR3 has 14 amino acids.

Here the CDR3 DNA reads TGCGCCAGCAGCCGCCGGACTAGCGGGAGCAACACAGATACGCAGTATTTT. Protein sequence: CASSRRTSGSNTDTQYF. The rearrangement uses TRBV5-1 and TRBJ2-3; TRBD2 matches at 13 bases. V trimming: 4 bases; J trimming: 2 bases; junction bases outside the gene matches: 7. CDR1 and CDR2 from the germline V gene are SGHRS and YFSETQ. The CDR3 has 17 amino acids.

The chain uses TRBV7-2 and TRBJ2-7, with 11 bases matching TRBD2. Trimming took 6 bases from V and 0 from J; bases not matched to a gene: 4. The CDR3 loop spans 15 amino acids. Per the germline V gene, CDR1 is SGHTA and CDR2 is FQGNSA. The CDR3 here is CASRLAGESSYEQYF. CDR3 sequence (DNA): TGTGCCAGCAGACTAGCGGGGGAGAGCTCCTACGAGCAGTACTTC. Combining the CDR3 with reference TRBV7-2 and TRBJ2-7 gives the whole variable domain GAGVSQSPSNKVTEKGKDVELRCDPISGHTALYWYRQSLGQGLEFLIYFQGNSAPDKSGLPSDRFSAERTGGSVSTLTIQRTQQEDSAVYLCASRLAGESSYEQYFGPGTRLTVT.

J is TRBJ1-6 and V is TRBV6-4, with 8 bases that match TRBD1. V dropped 6 bases and J dropped 10; count of bases not matched to a gene: 8. Germline CDR1 is MRHNA and CDR2 is SNTAGT. CDR3 size: 14 residues. Here the CDR3 DNA reads TGTGCCAGCAGAGCGGACAGGGCTGGGTCACCCCTCCACTTT. Protein product: CASRADRAGSPLHF.

The V gene is TRBV5-6, the J gene TRBJ2-2; 7 bases line up with TRBD1. Per germline, CDR1 SGHDT and CDR2 YYEEEE. CDR3 size: 15 residues. J was trimmed by 7 bases and V by 0 bases; bases with no gene match: 6. CDR3 in amino acids: CASSLDRGLIGELFF. CDR3 nucleotide sequence: TGTGCCAGCAGCTTGGACAGGGGCTTGATCGGGGAGCTGTTTTTT.

The rearrangement joins TRBV6-5 to TRBJ2-2; the match to TRBD2 covers 11 bases. In germline, CDR1 is MNHEY, CDR2 SVGAGI. This CDR3 spans 15 amino acids. Trimming removed 5 bases from V and 3 bases from J; junction bases left unmatched: 2. In nucleotides, the CDR3 is TGTGCCAGCAGTACGGGACTAGCGGACACCGGGGAGCTGTTTTTT. Translation: CASSTGLADTGELFF.

V usage is TRBV28 and J usage is TRBJ2-7; D gene unclear. From germline, CDR1 is MDHEN and CDR2 SYDVKM. Trimming left V 6 bases short and J 5 bases short, with 8 bases between. This CDR3 is 11 amino acids long. CDR3 sequence: CASRNQDEQYF. CDR3 bases: TGTGCCAGCAGGAACCAGGACGAGCAGTACTTC.

The chain links TRBV2 to TRBJ1-2; no definite D call. CDR1 is SNHLY, CDR2 FYNNEI, per germline. V lost 2 bases, J lost 8 bases, and 18 bases lay in between. The CDR3 length is 15 residues. The CDR3 spells CASSETQNGRSGYTF. CDR3 nucleotides: TGTGCCAGCAGTGAAACGCAGAACGGAAGGAGCGGCTACACCTTC.

This chain links TRBV27 with TRBJ1-5; D is uncertain. Germline-derived CDR1 and CDR2 are MNHEY and SMNVEV (reference sequence). This CDR3 spans 15 amino acids. V was shortened by 3 bases and J by 4 bases, with 13 bases between the two germline ends. In nucleotides, the CDR3 is TGTGCCAGCAGTTTCGGGTCCGGGGTAAATCAGCCCCAGCATTTT. Protein sequence: CASSFGSGVNQPQHF.

The chain couples TRBV7-2 to TRBJ2-7; 9 bases align to TRBD1. From germline, CDR1 is SGHTA and CDR2 FQGNSA. V lost 5 bases, J lost 2 bases, and 7 bases stayed unmatched. The CDR3 is 15 amino acids. The CDR3 is CASSLWDRVTYEQYF. As DNA, the CDR3 is TGTGCCAGCAGCCTATGGGACAGGGTAACCTACGAGCAGTACTTC.

The chain combines TRBV18 with TRBJ2-1; 10 bases fit TRBD2. Germline V gives CDR1 KGHSH, CDR2 LQKENI. Germline trimming cut 6 bases from V and 10 bases from J; bases unmatched to any gene: 21. The CDR3 runs 18 residues. CDR3 in DNA: TGTGCCAGCTCGACGTTGCGAGCGGGGGGGCAGTTCCTGAACGAGCAGTTCTTC. Protein product: CASSTLRAGGQFLNEQFF.

J is TRBJ2-1 and V is TRBV28, with TRBD2 identical over 7 bases. J was trimmed by 2 bases and V by 5 bases; bases with no gene match: 9. This CDR3 is 16 amino acids long. Germline-derived CDR1 and CDR2 are MDHEN and SYDVKM. For the CDR3, the DNA is TGTGCCAGCAGTCTCCCGGGGGGTGGCCCCTACAATGAGCAGTTCTTC. The encoded protein is CASSLPGGGPYNEQFF.

This CDR3 is CASSKGLAGVHEQFF. CDR3 DNA: TGTGCCAGCAGCAAAGGACTAGCGGGGGTCCATGAGCAGTTCTTC. V and J are TRBV11-3 and TRBJ2-1, with 13 bases lining up with TRBD2. Trimming removed 5 bases from V and 8 bases from J; junction bases left unmatched: 6. The CDR3 loop spans 15 amino acids. CDR1 is SGHNT and CDR2 is YENEEA in the germline V gene.

This chain joins TRBV14 and TRBJ2-7, with TRBD1 matching over 9 bases. The CDR3 loop spans 15 amino acids. V shed 5 bases and J 4 bases; nucleotides not matched to a gene: 9. CDR1 is SGHDN and CDR2 is FVKESK in the germline V gene. CDR3 in amino acids: CASSFAGTGPYEQYF. CDR3 DNA sequence: TGTGCCAGCAGCTTTGCCGGGACAGGGCCGTACGAGCAGTACTTC.

This clone was counted ten times or more. J is TRBJ1-2 and V is TRBV2, with 10 nucleotides matching TRBD1. Germline V gene lookup returns CDR1 SNHLY and CDR2 FYNNEI. This CDR3 region has 15 residues. V dropped 6 bases and J dropped 4; count of bases not matched to a gene: 8. The chain's CDR3 is CASRSPDRGPYGYTF. CDR3 DNA sequence: TGTGCCAGCAGGTCCCCCGACAGGGGGCCCTATGGCTACACCTTC.

V is TRBV5-8 and J is TRBJ2-1; D possibly corresponds to TRBD2 (6 bases). The CDR3 loop spans 17 amino acids. Germline CDR1 SGHTS, CDR2 YDEGEE. Trimming removed 3 bases from V and 6 bases from J, with 22 bases in between. CDR3 loop: CASSWGENPPPVNEQFF. CDR3 DNA: TGTGCCAGCAGCTGGGGGGAAAACCCCCCCCCTGTCAATGAGCAGTTCTTC.